This record concerns one T cell receptor beta chain sequence. The antigen is undetermined. Libraries for TCR beta were constructed using UMI-labeled 5' RACE. Original processing notes: Clonotype content per TCR beta library ranged between about 2,700 and 18,000 functional CDR3 beta clonotypes. Reanalyzing the 5' RACE reads, TCRdb keeps one entry per CDR3 protein, without DNA. The authors' filters were not applied to this entry. Reported are about 6,500 distinct CDR3 sequences; the ten largest clones contain over 20%. Progenitor exhausted-like CD8+ memory cells (TPEX) were CCR7+ PD-1+ TIGIT+. The sample originates from a study of human CD8 memory T cell subsets. Germline-derived CDR1 and CDR2 are SGHDT and YYEEEE. The CDR3 runs 13 residues. Study conclusions and caveats: High diversity, at similar levels, marked stem-like memory and precursor exhausted T cells but not effector memory cells.

Material: CD8+ T cells from PBMCs. This chain connects TRBV5-6 to TRBJ2-1; TCRdb designates TRBD2, a call that cannot be tested without DNA. This TCR came from a human donor in good health. The CDR3: CASSTSAEGFKFF.